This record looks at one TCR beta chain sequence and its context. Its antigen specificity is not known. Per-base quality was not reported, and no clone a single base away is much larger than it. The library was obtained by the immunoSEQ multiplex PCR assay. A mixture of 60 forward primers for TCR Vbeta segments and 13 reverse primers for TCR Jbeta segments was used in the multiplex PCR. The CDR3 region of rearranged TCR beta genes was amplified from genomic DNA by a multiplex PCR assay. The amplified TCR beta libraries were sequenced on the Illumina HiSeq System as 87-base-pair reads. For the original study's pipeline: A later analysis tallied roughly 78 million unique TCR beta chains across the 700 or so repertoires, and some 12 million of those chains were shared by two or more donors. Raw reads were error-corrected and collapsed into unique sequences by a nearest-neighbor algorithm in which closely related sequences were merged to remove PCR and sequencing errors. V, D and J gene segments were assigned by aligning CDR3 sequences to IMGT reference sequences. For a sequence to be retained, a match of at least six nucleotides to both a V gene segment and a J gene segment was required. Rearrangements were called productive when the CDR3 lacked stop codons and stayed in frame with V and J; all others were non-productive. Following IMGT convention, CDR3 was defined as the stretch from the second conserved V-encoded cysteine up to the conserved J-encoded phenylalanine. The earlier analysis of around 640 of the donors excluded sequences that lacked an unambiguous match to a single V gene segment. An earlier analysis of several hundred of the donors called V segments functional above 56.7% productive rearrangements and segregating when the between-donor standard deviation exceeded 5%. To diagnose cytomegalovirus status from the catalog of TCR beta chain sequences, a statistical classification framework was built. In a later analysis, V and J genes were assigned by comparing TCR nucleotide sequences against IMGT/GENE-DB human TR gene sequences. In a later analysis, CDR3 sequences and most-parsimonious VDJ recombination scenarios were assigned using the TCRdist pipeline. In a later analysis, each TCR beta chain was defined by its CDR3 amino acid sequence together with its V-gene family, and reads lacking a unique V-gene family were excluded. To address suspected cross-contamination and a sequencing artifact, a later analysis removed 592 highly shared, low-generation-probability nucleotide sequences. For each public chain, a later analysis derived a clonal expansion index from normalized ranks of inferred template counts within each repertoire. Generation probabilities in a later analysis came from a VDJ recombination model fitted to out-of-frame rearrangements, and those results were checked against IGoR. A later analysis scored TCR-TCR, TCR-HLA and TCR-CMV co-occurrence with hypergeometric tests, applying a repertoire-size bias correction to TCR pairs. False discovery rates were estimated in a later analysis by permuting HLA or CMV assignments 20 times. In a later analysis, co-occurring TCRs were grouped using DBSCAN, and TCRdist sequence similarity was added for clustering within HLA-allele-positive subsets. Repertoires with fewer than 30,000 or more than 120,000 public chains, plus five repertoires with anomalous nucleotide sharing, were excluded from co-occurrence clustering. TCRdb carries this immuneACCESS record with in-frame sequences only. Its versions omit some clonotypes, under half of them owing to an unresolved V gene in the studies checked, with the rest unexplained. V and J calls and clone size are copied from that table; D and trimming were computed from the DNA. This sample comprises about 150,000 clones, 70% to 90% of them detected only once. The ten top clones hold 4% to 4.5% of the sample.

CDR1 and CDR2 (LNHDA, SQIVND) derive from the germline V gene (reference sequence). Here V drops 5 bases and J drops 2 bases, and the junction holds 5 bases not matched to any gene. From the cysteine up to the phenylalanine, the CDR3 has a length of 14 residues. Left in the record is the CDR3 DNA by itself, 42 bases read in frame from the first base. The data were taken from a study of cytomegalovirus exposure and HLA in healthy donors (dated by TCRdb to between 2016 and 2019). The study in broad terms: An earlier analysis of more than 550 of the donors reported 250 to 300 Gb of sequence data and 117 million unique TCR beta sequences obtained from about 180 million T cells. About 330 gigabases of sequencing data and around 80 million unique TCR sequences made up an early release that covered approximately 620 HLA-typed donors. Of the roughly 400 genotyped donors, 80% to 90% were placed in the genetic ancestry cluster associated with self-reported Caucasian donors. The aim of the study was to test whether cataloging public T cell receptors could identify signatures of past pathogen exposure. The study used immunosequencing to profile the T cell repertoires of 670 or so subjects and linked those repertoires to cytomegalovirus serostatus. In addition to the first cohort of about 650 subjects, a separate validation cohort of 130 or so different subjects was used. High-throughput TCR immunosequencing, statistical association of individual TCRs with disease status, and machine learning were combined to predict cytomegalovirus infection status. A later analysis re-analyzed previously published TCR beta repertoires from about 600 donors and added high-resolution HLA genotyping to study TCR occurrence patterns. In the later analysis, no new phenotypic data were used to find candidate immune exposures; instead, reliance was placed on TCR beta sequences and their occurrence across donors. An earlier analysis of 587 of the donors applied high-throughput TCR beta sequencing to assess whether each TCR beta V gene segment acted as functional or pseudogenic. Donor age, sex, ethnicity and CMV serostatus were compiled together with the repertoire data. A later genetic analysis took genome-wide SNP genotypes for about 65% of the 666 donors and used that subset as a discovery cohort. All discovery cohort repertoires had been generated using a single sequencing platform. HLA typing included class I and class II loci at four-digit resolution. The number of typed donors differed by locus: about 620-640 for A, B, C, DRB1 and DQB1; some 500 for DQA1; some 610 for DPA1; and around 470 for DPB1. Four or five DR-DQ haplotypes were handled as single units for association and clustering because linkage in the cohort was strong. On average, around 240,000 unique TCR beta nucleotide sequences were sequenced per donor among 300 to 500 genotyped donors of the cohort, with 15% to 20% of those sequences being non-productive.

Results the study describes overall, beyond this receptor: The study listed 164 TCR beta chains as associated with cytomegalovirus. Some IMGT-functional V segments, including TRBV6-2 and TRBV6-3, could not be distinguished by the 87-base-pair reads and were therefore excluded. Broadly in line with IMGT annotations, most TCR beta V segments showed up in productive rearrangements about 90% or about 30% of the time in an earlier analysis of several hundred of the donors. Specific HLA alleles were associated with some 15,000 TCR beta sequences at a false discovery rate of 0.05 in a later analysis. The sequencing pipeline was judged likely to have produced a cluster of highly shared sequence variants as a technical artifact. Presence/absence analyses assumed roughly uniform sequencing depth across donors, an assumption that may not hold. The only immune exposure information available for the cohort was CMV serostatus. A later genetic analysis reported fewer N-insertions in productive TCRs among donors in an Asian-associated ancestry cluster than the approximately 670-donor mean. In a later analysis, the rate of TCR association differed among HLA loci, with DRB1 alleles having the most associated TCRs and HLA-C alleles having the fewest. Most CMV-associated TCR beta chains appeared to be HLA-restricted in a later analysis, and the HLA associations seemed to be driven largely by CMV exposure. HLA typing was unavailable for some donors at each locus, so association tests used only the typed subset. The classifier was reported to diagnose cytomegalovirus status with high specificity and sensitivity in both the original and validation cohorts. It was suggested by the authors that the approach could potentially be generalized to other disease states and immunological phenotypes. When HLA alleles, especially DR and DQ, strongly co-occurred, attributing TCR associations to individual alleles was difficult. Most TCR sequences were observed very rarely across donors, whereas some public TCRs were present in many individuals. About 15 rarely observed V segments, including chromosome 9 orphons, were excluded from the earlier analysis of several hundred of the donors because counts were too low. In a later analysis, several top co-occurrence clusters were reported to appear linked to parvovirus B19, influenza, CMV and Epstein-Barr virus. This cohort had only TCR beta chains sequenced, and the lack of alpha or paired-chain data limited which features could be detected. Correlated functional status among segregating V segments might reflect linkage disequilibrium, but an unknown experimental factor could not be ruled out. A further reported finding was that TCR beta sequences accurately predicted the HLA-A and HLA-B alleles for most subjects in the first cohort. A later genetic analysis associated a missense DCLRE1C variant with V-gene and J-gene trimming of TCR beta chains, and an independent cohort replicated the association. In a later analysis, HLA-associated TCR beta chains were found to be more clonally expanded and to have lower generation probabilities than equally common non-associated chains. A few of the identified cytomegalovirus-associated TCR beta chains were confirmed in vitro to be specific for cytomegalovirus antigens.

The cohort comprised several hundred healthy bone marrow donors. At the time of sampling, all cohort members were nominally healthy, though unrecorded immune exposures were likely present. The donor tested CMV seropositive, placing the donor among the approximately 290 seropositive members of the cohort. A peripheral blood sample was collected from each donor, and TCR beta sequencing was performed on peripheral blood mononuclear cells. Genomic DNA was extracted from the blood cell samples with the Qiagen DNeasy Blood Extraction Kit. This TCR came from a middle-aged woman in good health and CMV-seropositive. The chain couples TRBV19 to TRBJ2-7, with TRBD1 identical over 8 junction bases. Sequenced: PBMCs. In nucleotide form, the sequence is TGTGCCAGTAGTCCCGGACAGGGCCCCTACGAGCAGTACTTC. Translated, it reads CASSPGQGPYEQYF. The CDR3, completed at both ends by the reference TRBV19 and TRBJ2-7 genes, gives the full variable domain DGGITQSPKYLFRKEGQNVTLSCEQNLNHDAMYWYRQDPGQGLRLIYYSQIVNDFQKGDIAEGYSVSREKKESFPLTVTSAQKNPTAFYLCASSPGQGPYEQYFGPGTRLTVT.